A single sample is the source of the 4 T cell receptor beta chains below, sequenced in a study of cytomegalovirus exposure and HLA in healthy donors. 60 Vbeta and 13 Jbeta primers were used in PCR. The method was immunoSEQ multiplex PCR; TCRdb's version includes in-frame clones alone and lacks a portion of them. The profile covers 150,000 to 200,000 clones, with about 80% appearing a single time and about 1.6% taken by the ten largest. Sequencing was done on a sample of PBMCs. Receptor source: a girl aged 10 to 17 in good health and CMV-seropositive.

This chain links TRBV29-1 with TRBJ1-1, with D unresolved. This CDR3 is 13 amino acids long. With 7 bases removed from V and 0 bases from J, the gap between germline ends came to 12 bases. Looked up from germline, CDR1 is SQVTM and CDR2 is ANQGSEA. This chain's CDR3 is CSAGGPLNTEAFF. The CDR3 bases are TGCAGCGCCGGAGGACCGCTGAACACTGAAGCTTTCTTT.

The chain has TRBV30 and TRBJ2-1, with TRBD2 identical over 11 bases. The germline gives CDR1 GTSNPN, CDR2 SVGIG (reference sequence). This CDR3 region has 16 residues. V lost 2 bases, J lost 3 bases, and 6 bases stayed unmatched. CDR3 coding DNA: TGTGCCTGGAGTCTACTAGCGGGGGAGAACTACAATGAGCAGTTCTTC. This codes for CAWSLLAGENYNEQFF.

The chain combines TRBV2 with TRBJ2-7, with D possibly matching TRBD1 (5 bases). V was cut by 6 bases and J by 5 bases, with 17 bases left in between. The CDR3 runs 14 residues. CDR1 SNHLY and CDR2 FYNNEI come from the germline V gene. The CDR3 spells CASSPQGAVHEQYF. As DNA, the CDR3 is TGTGCCAGCAGCCCCCAAGGGGCAGTTCACGAGCAGTACTTC. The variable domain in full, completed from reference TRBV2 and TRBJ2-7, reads EPEVTQTPSHQVTQMGQEVILRCVPISNHLYFYWYRQILGQKVEFLVSFYNNEISEKSEIFDDQFSVERPDGSNFTLKIRSTKLEDSAMYFCASSPQGAVHEQYFGPGTRLTVT.

CDR3 DNA: TGTGCCAGCAGTGAACTAGGACAGGGGGCGCGTGAGCAGTTCTTC. As protein: CASSELGQGAREQFF. The chain carries TRBV2 and TRBJ2-1; TRBD1 aligns across 11 bases. Germline V CDR1 and CDR2: SNHLY, FYNNEI. CDR3 size: 15 residues. Trimming removed 2 bases from V and 9 bases from J; junction bases left unmatched: 6.